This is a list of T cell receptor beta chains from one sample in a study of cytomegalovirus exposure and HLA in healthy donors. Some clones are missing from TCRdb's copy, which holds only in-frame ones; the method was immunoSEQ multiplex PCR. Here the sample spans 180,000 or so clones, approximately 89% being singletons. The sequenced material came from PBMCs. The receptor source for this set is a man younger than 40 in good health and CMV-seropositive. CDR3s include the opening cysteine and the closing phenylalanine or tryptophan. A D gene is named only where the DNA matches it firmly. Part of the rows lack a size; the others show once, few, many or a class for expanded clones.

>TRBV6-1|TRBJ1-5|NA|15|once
CASIWTSDSNQPQHF
TGTGCCAGCATTTGGACAAGTGATAGCAATCAGCCCCAGCATTTT
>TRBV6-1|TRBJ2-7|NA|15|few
CASSEVPGSSYEQYF
TGTGCCAGCAGTGAAGTACCGGGGAGCTCCTACGAGCAGTACTTC
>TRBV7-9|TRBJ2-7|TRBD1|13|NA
CASSWTGAYEQYF
TGTGCCAGCAGCTGGACAGGGGCCTACGAGCAGTACTTC
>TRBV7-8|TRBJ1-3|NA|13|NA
CASSFFHGNTIYF
TGTGCCAGCAGCTTTTTCCATGGAAACACCATATATTTT
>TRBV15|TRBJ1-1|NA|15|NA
CATSRERGLNTEAFF
TGTGCCACCAGCAGGGAAAGGGGCCTGAACACTGAAGCTTTCTTT
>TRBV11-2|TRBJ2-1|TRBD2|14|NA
CASSLGAGDNEQFF
TGTGCCAGCAGCTTAGGAGCGGGAGACAATGAGCAGTTCTTC
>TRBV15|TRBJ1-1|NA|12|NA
CATSNSQTEAFF
TGTGCCACCAGCAATTCACAGACTGAAGCTTTCTTT
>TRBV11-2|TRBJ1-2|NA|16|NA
CASSLGSTGGLYGYTF
TGTGCCAGCAGCTTAGGGTCGACGGGGGGACTCTATGGCTACACCTTC
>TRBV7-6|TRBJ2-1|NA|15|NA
CASSRRWGLYNEQFF
TGTGCCAGCAGCCGCAGGTGGGGTCTCTACAATGAGCAGTTCTTC
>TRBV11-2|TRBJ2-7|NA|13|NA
CASSLVSRDEQYF
TGTGCCAGCAGCTTAGTGAGTCGCGACGAGCAGTACTTC
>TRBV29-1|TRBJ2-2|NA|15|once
CSVEGAGRGTGELFF
TGCAGCGTTGAAGGAGCGGGCCGCGGAACCGGGGAGCTGTTTTTT
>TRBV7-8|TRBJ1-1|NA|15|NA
CASSSTPLMNTEAFF
TGTGCCAGCAGCTCCACGCCCCTCATGAACACTGAAGCTTTCTTT
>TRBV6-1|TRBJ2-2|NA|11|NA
CASSIYGELFF
TGTGCCAGCAGTATCTATGGGGAGCTGTTTTTT
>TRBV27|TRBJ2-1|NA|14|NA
CASSFRGHFDEQFF
TGTGCCAGCAGTTTCCGGGGGCACTTCGATGAGCAGTTCTTC
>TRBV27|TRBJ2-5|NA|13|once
CASSGRRGETQYF
TGTGCCAGCAGTGGACGCCGGGGTGAGACCCAGTACTTC